One and the same sample provided the 18 T cell receptor beta chains below, sequenced in a study of T-cell reconstitution after alpha-beta-depleted transplantation in children. The authors prepared the TCRbeta library with unique molecular identifiers. In TCRdb, the PCR reads were re-called with MiXCR into one record per CDR3 protein. The repertoire has some 290,000 distinct CDR3 sequences, around 25% of them found once; the top ten carry roughly 9.8%. Sequenced here: PBMCs, mostly from graft donor cells, sampled 180 days after TCRalphabeta/CD19-depleted stem cell transplant. These receptors were taken from a male patient between 5 and 17 years old who had a stem cell transplant for acute lymphoblastic leukemia, so the T cells may come from the graft donor.

In this sample, this clonotype turned up a few times. This chain joins TRBV20-1 and TRBJ2-3; 10 positions agree with TRBD2. V gave up 7 bases and J gave up 0 bases; unmatched junction bases: 4. The CDR3 is 14 residues long. CDR1 is DFQATT, CDR2 SNEGSKA, per germline (reference sequence). The CDR3 bases are TGCAGTGGCACGGGACTAGCGAGCACAGATACGCAGTATTTT. Protein: CSGTGLASTDTQYF.

CDR3 protein: CASRRLATTDTQYF. CDR3 DNA sequence: TGCGCCAGCAGGAGACTAGCAACGACAGATACGCAGTATTTT. The rearrangement links TRBV5-1 to TRBJ2-3, with TRBD2 identical over 7 bases. The CDR3 contains 14 residues. Germline values: CDR1 SGHRS, CDR2 YFSETQ. Germline trimming cut 5 bases from V and 3 bases from J; bases unmatched to any gene: 6.

V and J are TRBV20-1 and TRBJ2-1; 9 nucleotides align to TRBD2. The CDR3 length is 15 residues. Per germline, CDR1 DFQATT and CDR2 SNEGSKA (reference sequence). J gave up 2 bases and V 3 bases, and 5 bases lay outside the gene matches. CDR3 sequence: CSASTGTSPYNEQFF. For the CDR3, the DNA is TGCAGTGCTAGTACCGGGACTAGCCCCTACAATGAGCAGTTCTTC.

The table lists this clonotype with a few counts. The chain recombines TRBV29-1 with TRBJ2-7; 7 nucleotides agree with TRBD1. Looked up from germline, CDR1 is SQVTM and CDR2 is ANQGSEA. V shed 4 bases and J 3 bases; nucleotides not matched to a gene: 6. The CDR3 contains 13 residues. CDR3 residues: CSVAEGAIYEQYF. CDR3 DNA sequence: TGCAGCGTTGCCGAGGGGGCCATCTACGAGCAGTACTTC.

This clonotype was found a few times. This sequence joins TRBV7-6 and TRBJ1-5, with TRBD1 as a possible D gene (5 bases). This CDR3 contains 16 residues. Germline values: CDR1 SGHVS, CDR2 FNYEAQ. The V end lost 1 base, the J end lost 4 bases, and 14 bases lay between the germline ends. CDR3 nucleotide sequence: TGTGCCAGCAGCTTAGACCGCAGGGTAGCAAATCAGCCCCAGCATTTT. Residues: CASSLDRRVANQPQHF.

This clonotype appeared a few times. The chain carries TRBV9 and TRBJ2-7, with D unresolved. The CDR3 has 15 residues. V dropped 0 bases and J dropped 4 bases, with 14 bases sitting between them. Germline V lookup: CDR1 SGDLS, CDR2 YYNGEE. In DNA form, the CDR3 reads TGTGCCAGCAGCGTAGGTTCCACATCAGCGTACGAGCAGTACTTC. Residues: CASSVGSTSAYEQYF.

V gene TRBV7-2 combines with J gene TRBJ1-1; the D gene is possibly TRBD1 (5 bases). The ends were cut back, 0 bases at V and 4 bases at J, with 12 bases in the middle. Germline CDR1 and CDR2: SGHTA and FQGNSA. CDR3 length: 15 amino acids. CDR3 protein: CASSLAPVGGTEAFF. In DNA, the CDR3 is TGTGCCAGCAGCTTAGCCCCGGTGGGGGGCACTGAAGCTTTCTTT. The full variable domain, in which reference TRBV7-2 and TRBJ1-1 provide the parts outside the CDR3, is GAGVSQSPSNKVTEKGKDVELRCDPISGHTALYWYRQSLGQGLEFLIYFQGNSAPDKSGLPSDRFSAERTGGSVSTLTIQRTQQEDSAVYLCASSLAPVGGTEAFFGQGTRLTVV.

This clonotype showed up just a few times. The chain couples TRBV11-1 to TRBJ2-1, with TRBD2 matching over 10 bases. Germline CDR1 SGHAT, CDR2 FQDESV (reference sequence). The CDR3 extends over 15 amino acids. V dropped 2 bases and J dropped 8; count of bases not matched to a gene: 6. As DNA, the CDR3 is TGTGCCAGCAGCTTAACAGCGGGAGGGCCGGATGAGCAGTTCTTC. It codes for CASSLTAGGPDEQFF.

The chain combines TRBV6-5 with TRBJ2-3; D remains ambiguous. The germline gives CDR1 MNHEY, CDR2 SVGAGI. Trimming stripped 2 bases from V and 4 bases from J, with 13 bases between. CDR3 size: 15 residues. The CDR3, as DNA: TGTGCCAGCAGTTACCGGGTAGGGTTGCCAGATACGCAGTATTTT. Its protein is CASSYRVGLPDTQYF.

In this sample, this clonotype turned up a few times. This chain joins TRBV4-1 and TRBJ2-5; TRBD1 aligns across 7 bases. Germline lookup yields CDR1 MGHRA and CDR2 YSYEKL. J gave up 5 bases and V 5 bases, and 2 bases lay outside the gene matches. The CDR3 extends over 12 amino acids. The chain's CDR3 is CASSKQGETQYF. CDR3 bases: TGCGCCAGCAGCAAACAGGGGGAGACCCAGTACTTC.

This clonotype was recorded a few times. The chain is built from TRBV5-1 and TRBJ1-1; D unresolved. The germline CDR1 and CDR2 sequences are SGHRS and YFSETQ. The V gene lost 4 bases and the J gene lost 2 bases, with 9 bases spanning the gap. The CDR3 is made up of 13 amino acids. The CDR3 sequence: CASSPWGNTEAFF. The CDR3 DNA follows: TGCGCCAGCAGCCCTTGGGGTAACACTGAAGCTTTCTTT.

This CDR3 reads CAISEHKLTPSQAFF. The CDR3 DNA follows: TGTGCCATCAGTGAGCACAAACTAACTCCAAGCCAAGCTTTCTTT. The chain joins TRBV10-3 to TRBJ1-1; no definite D call. V was trimmed by 2 bases and J by 9 bases, leaving 19 bases between them. This CDR3 region has 15 residues. CDR1 ENHRY and CDR2 SYGVKD come from the germline V gene.

This clonotype was seen a handful of times. One end of the junction does not line up with germline, which may come from a read error. The V gene is TRBV10-3, the J gene TRBJ2-1; D gene ambiguous. The CDR3 loop spans 9 amino acids. Germline CDR1 ENHRY, CDR2 SYGVKD. This CDR3 reads CANHSAPSF. The DNA of the CDR3 is TGTGCCAACCACTCGGCTCCGTCGTTC.

This clonotype came up a few times. This chain uses TRBV2 with TRBJ2-7; 13 bases line up with TRBD2. J gave up 6 bases and V 9 bases, and 2 bases lay outside the gene matches. Per germline, CDR1 SNHLY and CDR2 FYNNEI. The CDR3 runs to 12 residues. CDR3 sequence: CARTSGRIEQYF. The CDR3 coding sequence is TGTGCCAGGACTAGCGGGAGGATCGAGCAGTACTTC.

With respect to this clonotype: The CDR3 carries no conserved terminal phenylalanine or tryptophan, so it likely arises from a read error. The chain employs TRBV5-6 and TRBJ1-1; D not certain. The CDR3 has 13 amino acids. V lost 0 bases and J 1 base, leaving 4 bases between the germline ends. Germline CDR1 and CDR2: SGHDT and YYEEEE. Here the CDR3 reads CASSLGPNTEAFL. CDR3 in DNA: TGTGCCAGCAGCTTGGGTCCGAACACTGAAGCTTTCTTG.

This clonotype appeared a few times. The chain uses TRBV10-2 and TRBJ2-1; 10 bases agree with TRBD2. Germline CDR1 reads WSHSY; CDR2 reads SAAADI. The V and J ends lost 4 bases and 8 bases, in that order; junction bases with no gene match: 5. The CDR3 runs 14 residues. The CDR3 nucleotides read TGCGCCAGCAGTGTTACTAGCGGGATCTATGAGCAGTTCTTC. Translated, it gives CASSVTSGIYEQFF.

The chain couples TRBV27 to TRBJ2-1; D remains unclear. Trimming stripped 2 bases from V and 6 bases from J, with 11 bases between. Germline V gene data show CDR1 as MNHEY and CDR2 as SMNVEV (reference sequence). The CDR3 loop spans 14 amino acids. The CDR3 bases are TGTGCCAGCAGTTTACAGGTGCCGATCAATGAGCAGTTCTTC. Translation gives CASSLQVPINEQFF.

This clonotype has more than one count but fewer than ten. The V gene is TRBV7-2, the J gene TRBJ1-3, with no clear D. Germline CDR1 SGHTA, CDR2 FQGNSA. The length of the CDR3 is 16 residues. V dropped 0 bases and J dropped 0 bases, with 9 bases sitting between them. The CDR3 DNA reads TGTGCCAGCAGCTTAGCTGTGACCTACTCTGGAAACACCATATATTTT. This codes for CASSLAVTYSGNTIYF. Filled out from reference TRBV7-2 and TRBJ1-3, the complete variable domain reads GAGVSQSPSNKVTEKGKDVELRCDPISGHTALYWYRQSLGQGLEFLIYFQGNSAPDKSGLPSDRFSAERTGGSVSTLTIQRTQQEDSAVYLCASSLAVTYSGNTIYFGEGSWLTVV.